The following is a TCR beta chain sequence with its context. Its matching antigen is unknown. A read error may account for a junction end that differs from germline. Template material for amplifying TCR beta CDR3 regions consisted of RNA transcripts. HTBI primers were used for first-round RT-PCR of the TCR CDR3. TCRdb recomputed calls from the multiplex PCR reads with MiXCR, one row per CDR3 protein. The table includes just over 550,000 distinct CDR3 sequences, around 45% detected once. Looked up from germline, CDR1 is SGHAT and CDR2 is FQNNGV. This CDR3 has 14 amino acids. This record belongs to a study of T cells in Graves' hyperthyroidism and ophthalmopathy. Study results and caveats: Blood held most thyroid clonotypes expanded above 0.001 frequency. Ophthalmopathy was distinguished from stable hyperthyroidism by 13 V-J signatures.

V is TRBV11-2 and J is TRBJ1-4; unclear D gene. This clonotype was obtained from a woman aged 18-30 years with Graves' hyperthyroidism. Sequenced input: peripheral blood or thyroid tissue (not recorded which). CDR3 sequence: CASSSLLISRQLLF. CDR3 sequence (DNA): TGTGCCAGCAGCTCCTTACTTATCTCTAGACAACTGCTTTTT.